This T cell receptor beta chain was retrieved from a study of graft-versus-host responses after intestinal transplantation. Study-level information: Multivisceral, liver-intestinal, or isolated intestinal transplants were given to recipients. Anti-thymocyte globulin induction was given to all recipients, followed by tacrolimus and steroids for 3 to 4 years. Points from the study as a whole: Among recipient marrow samples, GvH clones were found; some appeared first in ileum or blood. Allograft graft-versus-host to host-versus-graft clonal ratios ran high in patients with graft-donor T cell macrochimerism.

The ends were cut back, 0 bases at V and 4 bases at J, with 12 bases in the middle. Germline V lookup: CDR1 LGHNT, CDR2 FRNRAP. This CDR3 spans 16 amino acids. Worth noting for this clone: Its antigen is not identified.

Profiled with immunoSEQ multiplex PCR; TCRdb holds only in-frame clones, not every one. This sample has some 140,000 clones, with just over 90% found just once. The starting material was unstimulated CD4+ T cells sorted from spleen or lymph node cells, obtained before intestinal transplant. The chain employs TRBV12-5 and TRBJ2-2; a weak D match, TRBD1 (5 bases). The sequence came from a human donor who received an intestinal transplant. CDR3 amino acids: CASGLVRPGFTGELFF. The CDR3 DNA reads TGTGCTAGTGGTTTGGTACGCCCAGGGTTCACCGGGGAGCTGTTTTTT.